The 30 T cell receptor beta chains in this list originate from one sample, sequenced in a study of blood T cell repertoires in COVID-19. The assay was immunoSEQ multiplex PCR, and TCRdb's table has in-frame clones only and misses some. The data contain roughly 500,000 clones, around nine tenths of them singletons. The sample was PBMCs or T cells enriched from blood (not recorded which). The receptors were gathered from an older woman who had recovered from COVID-19.

V is TRBV5-4 and J is TRBJ1-2; 7 nucleotides line up with TRBD1. Germline V gives CDR1 SGHNT, CDR2 YYREEE (reference sequence). CDR3 length: 15 amino acids. Losses at the gene ends were 5 bases for V and 1 base for J; bases not matched to a gene: 8. The CDR3 region is CASRPDREVNYGYTF. For the CDR3, the DNA is TGTGCCAGCAGGCCAGACAGGGAAGTTAACTATGGCTACACCTTC.

The rearrangement uses TRBV7-9 and TRBJ2-4; D is undetermined. V was cut by 2 bases and J by 12 bases, with 11 bases left in between. The CDR3 runs to 12 residues. CDR1 SEHNR and CDR2 FQNEAQ come from the germline V gene (reference sequence). Here the CDR3 DNA reads TGTGCCAGCAGCTTAAATGGCCAGAATCAGTACTTC. Translated: CASSLNGQNQYF.

The rearrangement links TRBV7-9 to TRBJ1-2, with 8 bases aligning to TRBD1. Looked up from germline, CDR1 is SEHNR and CDR2 is FQNEAQ (reference sequence). This CDR3 is 14 amino acids long. Trimming removed 3 bases from V and 7 bases from J; junction bases left unmatched: 7. CDR3 amino acids: CASSFNLQGGGYTF. The CDR3 DNA sequence: TGTGCCAGCAGCTTTAACTTACAGGGGGGTGGCTACACCTTC.

This clone came up many times. The CDR3 DNA is TGTGCCGGGGGCAGGGCTGGAAGCACTGAAGCTTTCTTT. Protein: CAGGRAGSTEAFF. This chain links TRBV10-3 with TRBJ1-1; weak D call: TRBD1 (6 bases). Trimming stripped 11 bases from V and 4 bases from J, with 17 bases between. Germline V gives CDR1 ENHRY, CDR2 SYGVKD. CDR3 length: 13 residues.

The J gene is TRBJ1-5, the V gene TRBV19; 8 bases are shared with TRBD1. J lost 4 bases, V lost 0 bases, and 11 bases had no gene match. Looked up from germline, CDR1 is LNHDA and CDR2 is SQIVND (reference sequence). The CDR3 is made up of 18 amino acids. The CDR3, as DNA: TGTGCCAGTAGTATAGATAGGATCAGGGGGCGCGGGAATCAGCCCCAGCATTTT. Its protein is CASSIDRIRGRGNQPQHF.

V usage is TRBV6-1 and J usage is TRBJ1-5, with D hard to call. The CDR3 is 15 residues long. Germline CDR1 and CDR2: MNHNS and SASEGT. V gave up 2 bases and J gave up 4 bases, with 12 bases separating them. CDR3 nucleotides: TGTGCCAGCAGTGAACGGGAAGGGTGGAATCAGCCCCAGCATTTT. Residues: CASSEREGWNQPQHF.

V usage is TRBV30 and J usage is TRBJ2-7; 9 bases line up with TRBD2. Trimming took 4 bases from V and 6 from J; bases not matched to a gene: 4. The germline gives CDR1 GTSNPN, CDR2 SVGIG (reference sequence). The CDR3 sequence is 12 residues long. In DNA, the CDR3 is TGTGCCTGGATGGCGGGGGGGTCCGAGCAGTACTTC. As protein: CAWMAGGSEQYF.

This clone appeared a few times. V gene TRBV9 combines with J gene TRBJ2-1, with TRBD2 identical over 8 bases. The CDR3 runs 15 residues. The V and J ends lost 4 bases and 7 bases, in that order; junction bases with no gene match: 10. CDR1 SGDLS and CDR2 YYNGEE come from the germline V gene. Here the CDR3 reads CASSTRGGWENEQFF. The CDR3, as DNA: TGTGCCAGCAGCACCCGGGGGGGCTGGGAAAATGAGCAGTTCTTC. The entire variable domain, with the rest obtained from reference TRBV9 and TRBJ2-1, is as follows: DSGVTQTPKHLITATGQRVTLRCSPRSGDLSVYWYQQSLDQGLQFLIQYYNGEERAKGNILERFSAQQFPDLHSELNLSSLELGDSALYFCASSTRGGWENEQFFGPGTRLTVL.

V usage is TRBV29-1 and J usage is TRBJ1-1; a possible D gene is TRBD1 (5 bases). The germline gives CDR1 SQVTM, CDR2 ANQGSEA. V dropped 4 bases and J dropped 1 base, with 10 bases sitting between them. The CDR3 is 13 amino acids. CDR3 DNA: TGCAGCGTTGTCAGGGCGACGAACACTGAAGCTTTCTTT. It translates to CSVVRATNTEAFF.

V usage is TRBV5-1 and J usage is TRBJ2-7; 12 bases are a match to TRBD2. The ends lost 3 bases at V and 6 bases at J; junction bases unmatched: 4. From germline, CDR1 is SGHRS and CDR2 YFSETQ. CDR3 length equals 14 residues. The CDR3 DNA reads TGCGCCAGCAGCTCCGGGACTAGCGGGCTCGAGCAGTACTTC. As protein: CASSSGTSGLEQYF.

This clone has just one count. The rearrangement joins TRBV7-2 to TRBJ2-2; D remains unclear. Germline CDR1 and CDR2: SGHTA and FQGNSA. This CDR3 region has 15 residues. V dropped 1 base and J dropped 1 base, with 7 bases sitting between them. The CDR3 sequence is CASSLDSQNTGELFF. The CDR3 DNA reads TGTGCCAGCAGCTTAGACAGCCAGAACACCGGGGAGCTGTTTTTT. Filled out from reference TRBV7-2 and TRBJ2-2, the complete variable domain reads GAGVSQSPSNKVTEKGKDVELRCDPISGHTALYWYRQSLGQGLEFLIYFQGNSAPDKSGLPSDRFSAERTGGSVSTLTIQRTQQEDSAVYLCASSLDSQNTGELFFGEGSRLTVL.

V and J are TRBV30 and TRBJ2-3; D might be TRBD1 (6 bases). This CDR3 spans 17 amino acids. Per the germline V gene, CDR1 is GTSNPN and CDR2 is SVGIG (reference sequence). Trimming removed 6 bases from V and 2 bases from J, with 24 bases in between. In nucleotides, the CDR3 is TGTGCCTGCGTTCGGTTCCAGGGACACAACAACACAGATACGCAGTATTTT. Translated: CACVRFQGHNNTDTQYF. Complete variable domain (other parts from reference TRBV30 and TRBJ2-3): SQTIHQWPATLVQPVGSPLSLECTVEGTSNPNLYWYRQAAGRGLQLLFYSVGIGQISSEVPQNLSASRPQDRQFILSSKKLLLSDSGFYLCACVRFQGHNNTDTQYFGPGTRLTVL.

Here the CDR3 DNA reads TGTGCCAGCAGCTCGAGCGGCAACTCCTACAATGAGCAGTTCTTC. The encoded protein is CASSSSGNSYNEQFF. The chain joins TRBV11-2 to TRBJ2-1, with D perhaps TRBD2 (5 bases). The CDR3 has 15 amino acids. Germline CDR1 reads SGHAT; CDR2 reads FQNNGV. V was clipped by 4 bases and J by 0 bases, with 10 bases between them.

This chain connects TRBV29-1 to TRBJ1-4; D is perhaps TRBD1 (5 bases). Germline CDR1 and CDR2: SQVTM and ANQGSEA. CDR3 length equals 14 residues. V was cut by 4 bases and J by 4 bases, with 13 bases left in between. CDR3: CSVARADGNEKLFF. DNA of the CDR3: TGCAGCGTTGCCAGGGCAGACGGTAATGAAAAACTGTTTTTT.

The V call is TRBV5-1, the J call TRBJ2-3, with 8 positions matching TRBD2. There are 16 residues in the CDR3. Unmatched junction bases numbered 8, after V lost 3 bases and J lost 2 bases. The germline V gene encodes CDR1 SGHRS and CDR2 YFSETQ. CDR3 residues: CASSSKLADVTDTQYF. CDR3 in DNA: TGCGCCAGCAGCTCCAAACTAGCGGATGTCACAGATACGCAGTATTTT.

V and J are TRBV4-1 and TRBJ1-1; 8 bases align to TRBD1. Trimming cost V 4 bases and J 5 bases; bases outside gene matches: 12. The CDR3 totals 16 residues. CDR1 is MGHRA, CDR2 YSYEKL, per germline. The CDR3 DNA follows: TGCGCCAGCAGCCCGGTTCGGACAGGGTCTCTGACTGAAGCTTTCTTT. Protein: CASSPVRTGSLTEAFF.

The chain joins TRBV9 to TRBJ2-3, with D maybe TRBD1 (5 bases). The V gene's germline CDR1 is SGDLS and CDR2 YYNGEE. V lost 0 bases, J lost 0 bases, and 8 bases lay in between. The CDR3 is 15 amino acids. Here the CDR3 reads CASSVVTGSTDTQYF. CDR3 sequence (DNA): TGTGCCAGCAGCGTAGTAACAGGTAGCACAGATACGCAGTATTTT.

The DNA for the CDR3 is TGTGCCAGCAGCCAAGAGCAGGGAGGTGGCTACACCTTC. Translation: CASSQEQGGGYTF. The V and J genes are TRBV4-2 and TRBJ1-2, with D perhaps TRBD1 (5 bases). The CDR3 consists of 13 residues. The V gene's germline CDR1 is LGHNA and CDR2 YNFKEQ. Trimming shortened V by 0 bases and J by 7 bases, and 9 bases separated the two germline ends.

The CDR3 is CASSQDFVQPQHF. Written as DNA, the CDR3 is TGTGCCAGCAGCCAAGACTTTGTACAGCCCCAGCATTTT. The V gene is TRBV3-1 (or the pseudogene TRBV3-2), the J gene TRBJ1-5; D unresolved. Germline CDR1 is LGHDT and CDR2 is YNNKEL (reference sequence). Trimming shortened V by 0 bases and J by 7 bases, and 7 bases separated the two germline ends. The CDR3 length is 13 residues.

The rearrangement joins TRBV28 to TRBJ2-3; D remains unclear. Germline lookup yields CDR1 MDHEN and CDR2 SYDVKM. V was clipped by 4 bases and J by 0 bases, with 14 bases between them. The CDR3 contains 16 residues. The CDR3 is CASSSVPTPSTDTQYF. The CDR3 DNA follows: TGTGCCAGCAGTTCCGTACCGACACCCAGCACAGATACGCAGTATTTT.

The chain has TRBV7-7 and TRBJ2-2; 11 nucleotides line up with TRBD1. Germline CDR1 and CDR2: SSHAT and FNYEAQ (reference sequence). This CDR3 region has 15 residues. V was clipped by 5 bases and J by 4 bases; unmatched bases: 3. The CDR3 coding sequence is TGTGCCAGCAGCCGTGGGACAGGGGGCACCGGGGAGCTGTTTTTT. The encoded protein is CASSRGTGGTGELFF.

The J gene is TRBJ2-1, the V gene TRBV27; 8 bases are a match to TRBD1. Germline CDR1 and CDR2: MNHEY and SMNVEV (reference sequence). The J segment lost 1 base and the V segment lost 6 bases, leaving 5 bases of the junction unmatched. This CDR3 is built from 15 residues. This chain's CDR3 is CASSKRQGSYNEQFF. For the CDR3, the DNA is TGTGCCAGCAGCAAAAGACAGGGGTCCTACAATGAGCAGTTCTTC.

The chain combines TRBV21-1 with TRBJ1-5. TRBV21-1 is a pseudogene locus. The CDR3 has 15 amino acids. CDR3 loop: CASSKVGGRKQPQHF. The CDR3 DNA reads TGTGCCAGCAGCAAAGTTGGCGGGAGGAAACAGCCCCAGCATTTT.

This clone was counted only a few times. This chain joins TRBV2 and TRBJ2-1; 10 bases match TRBD1. This CDR3 has 15 amino acids. Per germline, CDR1 SNHLY and CDR2 FYNNEI. V shed 6 bases, J shed 6 bases, and the junction held 8 bases outside the gene matches. The CDR3 DNA reads as TGTGCCAGCAGACAGGGACAGGGGACGGGCAATGAGCAGTTCTTC. This gives the protein CASRQGQGTGNEQFF. Together with reference TRBV2 and TRBJ2-1, the CDR3 gives the full variable domain: EPEVTQTPSHQVTQMGQEVILRCVPISNHLYFYWYRQILGQKVEFLVSFYNNEISEKSEIFDDQFSVERPDGSNFTLKIRSTKLEDSAMYFCASRQGQGTGNEQFFGPGTRLTVL.

V is TRBV5-1 and J is TRBJ1-4, with D possibly being TRBD1 (5 bases). This CDR3 region has 15 residues. From germline, CDR1 is SGHRS and CDR2 YFSETQ. Trimming took off 5 bases at V and 0 bases at J, with 11 bases between the two ends. The CDR3 loop is CASRSTGATNEKLFF. The CDR3 DNA sequence: TGCGCCAGCAGGTCTACAGGAGCAACTAATGAAAAACTGTTTTTT.

The chain uses TRBV27 and TRBJ1-5; D remains unclear. The germline CDR1 and CDR2 sequences are MNHEY and SMNVEV (reference sequence). Trimming took off 5 bases at V and 7 bases at J, with 3 bases between the two ends. The CDR3 runs to 10 residues. The CDR3 nucleotides are TGTGCCAGCAGTAGCCAGCCCCAGCATTTT. This sequence encodes CASSSQPQHF.

V and J are TRBV18 and TRBJ2-5; 9 bases align to TRBD1. The V gene end was trimmed by 5 bases and the J gene end by 5 bases; junction bases not matched to a gene: 12. The CDR3 consists of 16 residues. Germline CDR1 and CDR2: KGHSH and LQKENI. The CDR3 bases are TGTGCCAGCTCAACACAAATTGTGGGGACAGGGGAGACCCAGTACTTC. Its protein product is CASSTQIVGTGETQYF. Filled out from reference TRBV18 and TRBJ2-5, the complete variable domain reads NAGVMQNPRHLVRRRGQEARLRCSPMKGHSHVYWYRQLPEEGLKFMVYLQKENIIDESGMPKERFSAEFPKEGPSILRIQQVVRGDSAAYFCASSTQIVGTGETQYFGPGTRLLVL.

This clone was observed a handful of times. The chain links TRBV3-1 (or the pseudogene TRBV3-2) to TRBJ1-4, with D unresolved. The germline V gene encodes CDR1 LGHDT and CDR2 YNNKEL (reference sequence). The CDR3 sequence is 13 residues long. The V and J ends lost 1 base and 8 bases respectively, with 8 bases between them. DNA for the CDR3: TGTGCCAGCAGCCAAGTGGCGGGCGAAAAACTGTTTTTT. Residues: CASSQVAGEKLFF.

J is TRBJ1-3 and V is TRBV7-9, with TRBD1 identical over 9 bases. CDR1 SEHNR and CDR2 FQNEAQ come from the germline V gene (reference sequence). The length of the CDR3 is 18 residues. V shed 1 base, J shed 1 base, and the junction held 8 bases outside the gene matches. The CDR3 coding sequence is TGTGCCAGCAGCTTAGGGACAGGGGTGGTCTCATCTGGAAACACCATATATTTT. As protein: CASSLGTGVVSSGNTIYF.

The chain carries TRBV9 and TRBJ1-2; perhaps TRBD1 as D (6 bases). Germline V gives CDR1 SGDLS, CDR2 YYNGEE. The CDR3 covers 13 residues. V lost 4 bases to trimming and J lost 5 bases, with 12 bases between them. The CDR3 reads CASSLSDSYGYTF. The CDR3 DNA reads as TGTGCCAGCAGCCTTTCGGACAGTTATGGCTACACCTTC.